This is a list of T cell receptor beta chains from one sample in a study of blood T cell repertoires in COVID-19. Sequencing used immunoSEQ multiplex PCR; TCRdb keeps in-frame clones, though not all of them. Here the sample spans roughly 380,000 clones, 89% being singletons. The source material was peripheral blood. The receptors were sampled from a woman in her forties with COVID-19, enrolled during active disease. Both conserved end residues are part of each CDR3. The order of the fields is V gene, D gene, clone size, CDR3 length, J gene, CDR3 protein, CDR3 DNA. A D gene is named only where the DNA matches it firmly. Part of the rows lack a size; the others show once, few, many or a class for expanded clones.

V gene: TRBV6-2/TRBV6-3
D gene: TRBD1
clone size: few
CDR3 length: 15
J gene: TRBJ1-1
CDR3 protein: CASSPTGEGNTEAFF
CDR3 DNA: TGTGCCAGCAGTCCGACAGGGGAGGGAAACACTGAAGCTTTCTTT

V gene: TRBV18
D gene: .
clone size: .
CDR3 length: 15
J gene: TRBJ1-4
CDR3 protein: CASSPYSATNEKLFF
CDR3 DNA: TGTGCCAGCTCACCCTACAGTGCAACTAATGAAAAACTGTTTTTT

V gene: TRBV18
D gene: .
clone size: .
CDR3 length: 14
J gene: TRBJ1-6
CDR3 protein: CASSPPGVGSPLHF
CDR3 DNA: TGTGCCAGCTCACCACCAGGGGTAGGGTCACCCCTCCACTTT

V gene: TRBV10-3
D gene: .
clone size: .
CDR3 length: 12
J gene: TRBJ1-2
CDR3 protein: CAISEKRLPSTF
CDR3 DNA: TGTGCCATCAGTGAGAAGCGTCTCCCCTCCACCTTC

V gene: TRBV25-1
D gene: TRBD1
clone size: .
CDR3 length: 15
J gene: TRBJ1-1
CDR3 protein: CASSAQGAGNTEAFF
CDR3 DNA: TGTGCCAGCAGTGCGCAGGGGGCAGGGAACACTGAAGCTTTCTTT

V gene: TRBV27
D gene: TRBD2
clone size: .
CDR3 length: 14
J gene: TRBJ2-1
CDR3 protein: CASSLLGGWDEQFF
CDR3 DNA: TGTGCCAGCAGTTTACTCGGGGGGTGGGATGAGCAGTTCTTC

V gene: TRBV28
D gene: TRBD1
clone size: .
CDR3 length: 14
J gene: TRBJ1-4
CDR3 protein: CASSLTGAGEKLFF
CDR3 DNA: TGTGCCAGCAGTTTAACAGGGGCCGGTGAAAAACTGTTTTTT

V gene: TRBV6-2/TRBV6-3
D gene: .
clone size: .
CDR3 length: 17
J gene: TRBJ2-7
CDR3 protein: CASSYSHNGNGFYEQYF
CDR3 DNA: TGTGCCAGCAGTTACTCGCATAACGGGAATGGTTTCTACGAGCAGTACTTC

V gene: TRBV3-1/TRBV3-2
D gene: TRBD1
clone size: .
CDR3 length: 15
J gene: TRBJ1-1
CDR3 protein: CASSPPDRMNTEAFF
CDR3 DNA: TGTGCCAGCAGCCCCCCGGACAGGATGAACACTGAAGCTTTCTTT

V gene: TRBV28
D gene: .
clone size: .
CDR3 length: 12
J gene: TRBJ1-1
CDR3 protein: CASSFMNTEAFF
CDR3 DNA: TGTGCCAGCAGTTTTATGAACACTGAAGCTTTCTTT

V gene: TRBV7-9
D gene: .
clone size: once
CDR3 length: 15
J gene: TRBJ1-4
CDR3 protein: CASSLGQGGREKLFF
CDR3 DNA: TGTGCCAGCAGCTTAGGGCAGGGCGGTCGCGAAAAACTGTTTTTT

V gene: TRBV5-1
D gene: .
clone size: .
CDR3 length: 14
J gene: TRBJ1-2
CDR3 protein: CASSFTGFNYGYTF
CDR3 DNA: TGCGCCAGCAGCTTTACAGGGTTTAACTATGGCTACACCTTC

V gene: TRBV4-3
D gene: .
clone size: .
CDR3 length: 13
J gene: TRBJ1-2
CDR3 protein: CASSQERHAGYTF
CDR3 DNA: TGCGCCAGCAGCCAAGAGAGACACGCTGGCTACACCTTC

V gene: TRBV4-3
D gene: .
clone size: .
CDR3 length: 15
J gene: TRBJ2-1
CDR3 protein: CASSLRVNSYNEQFF
CDR3 DNA: TGCGCCAGCAGCCTCCGAGTAAACTCCTACAATGAGCAGTTCTTC

V gene: TRBV15
D gene: .
clone size: .
CDR3 length: 14
J gene: TRBJ1-1
CDR3 protein: CATSRDYSGATTFF
CDR3 DNA: TGTGCCACCAGCAGAGATTATAGCGGCGCGACGACTTTCTTT

V gene: TRBV28
D gene: .
clone size: once
CDR3 length: 13
J gene: TRBJ2-5
CDR3 protein: CASSLQGSETQYF
CDR3 DNA: TGTGCCAGCAGTTTACAGGGTTCGGAGACCCAGTACTTC

V gene: TRBV18
D gene: TRBD1
clone size: .
CDR3 length: 14
J gene: TRBJ1-5
CDR3 protein: CASSRDRENQPQHF
CDR3 DNA: TGTGCCAGCTCACGGGACAGGGAGAATCAGCCCCAGCATTTT

V gene: TRBV19
D gene: .
clone size: .
CDR3 length: 15
J gene: TRBJ1-4
CDR3 protein: CASSTSGRVGEKLFF
CDR3 DNA: TGTGCCAGTAGTACCTCTGGCAGGGTTGGTGAAAAACTGTTTTTT

V gene: TRBV9
D gene: TRBD2
clone size: .
CDR3 length: 16
J gene: TRBJ2-5
CDR3 protein: CASSVAGLAGRETQYF
CDR3 DNA: TGTGCCAGCAGCGTAGCGGGACTAGCGGGAAGAGAGACCCAGTACTTC

V gene: TRBV6-5
D gene: .
clone size: .
CDR3 length: 12
J gene: TRBJ2-7
CDR3 protein: CASTNRAHEQYF
CDR3 DNA: TGTGCCAGCACCAACAGGGCCCACGAGCAGTACTTC

V gene: TRBV28
D gene: .
clone size: .
CDR3 length: 14
J gene: TRBJ1-3
CDR3 protein: CASSLVTGGNTIYF
CDR3 DNA: TGTGCCAGCAGTTTAGTCACGGGTGGAAACACCATATATTTT

V gene: TRBV19
D gene: TRBD2
clone size: many
CDR3 length: 17
J gene: TRBJ2-3
CDR3 protein: CASSMTLAGGPTDTQYF
CDR3 DNA: TGTGCCAGTAGTATGACACTAGCGGGAGGACCCACAGATACGCAGTATTTT

V gene: TRBV25-1
D gene: .
clone size: .
CDR3 length: 14
J gene: TRBJ1-6
CDR3 protein: CASSVAGSDSPLHF
CDR3 DNA: TGTGCCAGCAGTGTGGCGGGCAGCGATTCACCCCTCCACTTT

V gene: TRBV6-2/TRBV6-3
D gene: TRBD1
clone size: .
CDR3 length: 14
J gene: TRBJ1-5
CDR3 protein: CASSLQGSGQPQHF
CDR3 DNA: TGTGCCAGCAGTCTACAGGGGTCAGGTCAGCCCCAGCATTTT

V gene: TRBV19
D gene: .
clone size: .
CDR3 length: 14
J gene: TRBJ2-3
CDR3 protein: CASSITGWADTQYF
CDR3 DNA: TGTGCCAGTAGTATCACAGGGTGGGCAGATACGCAGTATTTT

V gene: TRBV27
D gene: .
clone size: .
CDR3 length: 15
J gene: TRBJ1-4
CDR3 protein: CASSSLGVLGEKLFF
CDR3 DNA: TGTGCCAGCAGTTCACTAGGAGTACTCGGTGAAAAACTGTTTTTT

V gene: TRBV9
D gene: .
clone size: .
CDR3 length: 13
J gene: TRBJ1-1
CDR3 protein: CASSVGASTEAFF
CDR3 DNA: TGTGCCAGCAGCGTAGGGGCATCTACTGAAGCTTTCTTT

V gene: TRBV15
D gene: .
clone size: .
CDR3 length: 16
J gene: TRBJ2-7
CDR3 protein: CATSGGPTSRSAEQYF
CDR3 DNA: TGTGCCACCAGCGGAGGGCCGACAAGTCGGTCTGCAGAGCAGTACTTC

V gene: TRBV29-1
D gene: TRBD1
clone size: .
CDR3 length: 10
J gene: TRBJ1-2
CDR3 protein: CSVHGQGHTF
CDR3 DNA: TGCAGCGTTCATGGACAGGGGCACACCTTC

V gene: TRBV6-5
D gene: .
clone size: .
CDR3 length: 11
J gene: TRBJ2-7
CDR3 protein: CASGQTYEQYF
CDR3 DNA: TGTGCCAGCGGACAGACCTACGAGCAGTACTTC

V gene: TRBV27
D gene: TRBD1
clone size: .
CDR3 length: 13
J gene: TRBJ2-7
CDR3 protein: CASSFGQGIEQYF
CDR3 DNA: TGTGCCAGCAGTTTCGGACAGGGGATCGAGCAGTACTTC

V gene: TRBV13
D gene: TRBD2
clone size: few
CDR3 length: 16
J gene: TRBJ2-7
CDR3 protein: CASSKGLATPLYEQYF
CDR3 DNA: TGTGCCAGCAGCAAGGGACTAGCGACCCCCCTCTACGAGCAGTACTTC

V gene: TRBV28
D gene: TRBD1
clone size: .
CDR3 length: 14
J gene: TRBJ1-5
CDR3 protein: CASRFDRGNQPQHF
CDR3 DNA: TGTGCCAGCAGGTTTGACAGGGGCAATCAGCCCCAGCATTTT

V gene: TRBV7-3
D gene: TRBD2
clone size: once
CDR3 length: 13
J gene: TRBJ2-2
CDR3 protein: CASSSTSAGELFF
CDR3 DNA: TGTGCCAGCAGCTCGACTAGCGCCGGGGAGCTGTTTTTT

V gene: TRBV5-1
D gene: .
clone size: .
CDR3 length: 14
J gene: TRBJ1-4
CDR3 protein: CASSSGRDNEKLFF
CDR3 DNA: TGCGCCAGCAGCTCCGGGCGGGACAATGAAAAACTGTTTTTT

V gene: TRBV14
D gene: .
clone size: .
CDR3 length: 15
J gene: TRBJ1-2
CDR3 protein: CASSQDWQAVFGYTF
CDR3 DNA: TGTGCCAGCAGCCAAGACTGGCAGGCTGTGTTTGGCTACACCTTC

V gene: TRBV9
D gene: .
clone size: .
CDR3 length: 15
J gene: TRBJ1-1
CDR3 protein: CASSVGPGSSTEAFF
CDR3 DNA: TGTGCCAGCAGCGTAGGTCCGGGAAGTAGCACTGAAGCTTTCTTT

V gene: TRBV4-2
D gene: .
clone size: .
CDR3 length: 17
J gene: TRBJ2-1
CDR3 protein: CASSPQGGGESYNEQFF
CDR3 DNA: TGTGCCAGCAGCCCCCAAGGGGGAGGGGAGTCCTACAATGAGCAGTTCTTC

V gene: TRBV5-1
D gene: .
clone size: .
CDR3 length: 15
J gene: TRBJ2-3
CDR3 protein: CASSTGDSSRTTQYF
CDR3 DNA: TGCGCCAGCAGCACGGGGGACAGCAGCCGGACAACGCAGTATTTT

V gene: TRBV7-6
D gene: .
clone size: .
CDR3 length: 15
J gene: TRBJ1-3
CDR3 protein: CASSGQPSSGNTIYF
CDR3 DNA: TGTGCCAGCAGCGGACAGCCTTCCTCTGGAAACACCATATATTTT

V gene: TRBV4-1
D gene: .
clone size: .
CDR3 length: 17
J gene: TRBJ1-2
CDR3 protein: CASSQDWVADNNYGYTF
CDR3 DNA: TGCGCCAGCAGCCAAGATTGGGTAGCAGATAATAACTATGGCTACACCTTC

V gene: TRBV30
D gene: .
clone size: .
CDR3 length: 12
J gene: TRBJ1-2
CDR3 protein: CASTGRVYGYTF
CDR3 DNA: TGTGCCTCGACGGGCAGGGTCTATGGCTACACCTTC

V gene: TRBV20-1
D gene: .
clone size: .
CDR3 length: 12
J gene: TRBJ2-1
CDR3 protein: CSASGEGNEQFF
CDR3 DNA: TGCAGTGCTAGTGGCGAGGGCAATGAGCAGTTCTTC